Listed below are T cell receptor beta chains from one sample, sequenced in a study of blood T cell repertoires in COVID-19. Profiling relied on immunoSEQ multiplex PCR, and the TCRdb table lists in-frame clones only, not all of them. Among 24,000 or so clones, just over 85% were seen once, and the ten largest hold more than 10%. Sequencing was carried out using peripheral blood. The receptors here all came from a woman aged 80 or over with active or convalescent COVID-19. The CDR3 runs from the conserved cysteine through the conserved F or W. The D gene is left open where the match is weak. Rows may omit the clone size; those that give it use once, few, many or a size class.

CDR3aa	CDR3nt	v_gene	j_gene	d_gene	abundance
CASTSGGYAGETQYF	TGTGCCAGCACTTCAGGGGGCTACGCGGGAGAGACCCAGTACTTC	TRBV28	TRBJ2-5	TRBD1	.
CASSLGTGRNQPQHF	TGTGCCAGCAGCCTAGGGACAGGACGCAATCAGCCCCAGCATTTT	TRBV7-9	TRBJ1-5	TRBD1	.
CASSYSRVTDTQYF	TGTGCCAGCAGTTACTCGAGGGTCACAGATACGCAGTATTTT	TRBV6-5	TRBJ2-3	.	.
CASSVGPRGRDSYEQYF	TGTGCCAGCAGCGTAGGCCCAAGGGGGAGGGATTCCTACGAGCAGTACTTC	TRBV9	TRBJ2-7	.	.
CATRAWAGNTEAFF	TGTGCCACCAGAGCCTGGGCGGGGAACACTGAAGCTTTCTTT	TRBV15	TRBJ1-1	.	.
CASSLGVAGDGRTQYF	TGTGCCAGCAGCTTAGGAGTAGCGGGCGACGGGCGGACCCAGTACTTC	TRBV7-2	TRBJ2-5	TRBD2	.
CASSWTSGMPDTQYF	TGTGCCAGCAGTTGGACTAGCGGGATGCCAGATACGCAGTATTTT	TRBV6-5	TRBJ2-3	TRBD2	.
CSASLSTSVYNEQFF	TGCAGTGCTAGTCTATCGACTAGCGTCTACAATGAGCAGTTCTTC	TRBV20-1	TRBJ2-1	TRBD2	.
CASRVQRDINEQFF	TGTGCCAGCAGGGTTCAGCGGGATATAAATGAGCAGTTCTTC	TRBV28	TRBJ2-1	TRBD2	.
CASSESRVSNEQFF	TGCGCCAGCAGTGAGTCCAGGGTAAGCAATGAGCAGTTCTTC	TRBV10-1	TRBJ2-1	.	.
CASSPGLSSYNSPLHF	TGTGCCAGCAGCCCGGGACTCAGCTCCTATAATTCACCCCTCCACTTT	TRBV14	TRBJ1-6	.	.
CATSDRGVGTDTQYF	TGTGCCACCAGTGACCGGGGTGTGGGCACAGATACGCAGTATTTT	TRBV24-1	TRBJ2-3	.	.
CASSQADSAANYGYTF	TGTGCCAGCAGCCAAGCAGACAGCGCCGCTAACTATGGCTACACCTTC	TRBV4-2	TRBJ1-2	.	.
CASSLYAGNQPQHF	TGTGCCAGCAGTTTATACGCGGGCAATCAGCCCCAGCATTTT	TRBV28	TRBJ1-5	.	.
CASSPTGAVGNYGYTF	TGTGCCAGCAGCCCGACAGGGGCCGTCGGAAACTATGGCTACACCTTC	TRBV5-6	TRBJ1-2	TRBD1	.
CASSDKGGHQPQHF	TGTGCCAGTAGCGATAAAGGGGGCCATCAGCCCCAGCATTTT	TRBV19	TRBJ1-5	TRBD1	few
CATRWGGFNQPQHF	TGTGCCACAAGATGGGGGGGGTTTAATCAGCCCCAGCATTTT	TRBV19	TRBJ1-5	.	.
CASSQVGEAGVSEQYF	TGTGCCAGCAGCCAAGTAGGAGAGGCGGGAGTGTCCGAGCAGTACTTC	TRBV4-2	TRBJ2-7	TRBD2	.
CASSQSGTGAYEQYF	TGCGCCAGCAGCCAATCCGGGACAGGGGCCTACGAGCAGTACTTC	TRBV4-1	TRBJ2-7	TRBD1	few
CASSLEKTGAGELFF	TGCGCCAGCAGCTTGGAAAAGACAGGGGCCGGGGAGCTGTTTTTT	TRBV5-1	TRBJ2-2	TRBD1	once
CASSPTTTGGTGSSPLHF	TGTGCCAGCTCACCAACTACTACGGGGGGGACAGGGTCTTCACCCCTCCACTTT	TRBV18	TRBJ1-6	TRBD1	.
CASSLYPDRARDF	TGTGCCAGCAGTTTATATCCGGACAGGGCGAGGGACTTC	TRBV27	TRBJ2-5	TRBD1	.
CASSISRYNSGNTIYF	TGTGCCAGTAGTATAAGCAGGTACAACTCTGGAAACACCATATATTTT	TRBV19	TRBJ1-3	.	.
CASSSTGVNEQYF	TGTGCCAGCAGTTCCACGGGGGTCAACGAGCAGTACTTC	TRBV6-2/TRBV6-3	TRBJ2-7	.	.
CASSLGSYSNQPQHF	TGTGCCAGCAGCCTCGGGAGTTATAGCAATCAGCCCCAGCATTTT	TRBV13	TRBJ1-5	.	.
CASSPGTFRSNEKLFF	TGTGCCAGCAGTCCCGGGACATTCAGGTCGAATGAAAAACTGTTTTTT	TRBV6-2/TRBV6-3	TRBJ1-4	.	.
CASSYSAGTDTQYF	TGTGCCAGCAGTTACTCGGCAGGGACAGATACGCAGTATTTT	TRBV6-5	TRBJ2-3	.	.
CASSLVDRGYGYTF	TGTGCCAGCAGCTTAGTCGACAGGGGTTATGGCTACACCTTC	TRBV11-2	TRBJ1-2	TRBD1	.
CASSFQDYYGYTF	TGCGCCAGCAGCTTCCAGGATTACTATGGCTACACCTTC	TRBV5-1	TRBJ1-2	.	once
CAISRRNRVPTNYGYTF	TGTGCCATCAGTCGAAGAAACAGGGTCCCTACTAACTATGGCTACACCTTC	TRBV10-3	TRBJ1-2	.	.
CASSLLAGESEQYF	TGCGCCAGCAGCTTACTAGCGGGTGAATCCGAGCAGTACTTC	TRBV5-1	TRBJ2-7	TRBD2	once
CASSPSAGQAHYGYTF	TGTGCCAGCTCACCCTCCGCGGGACAGGCCCACTATGGCTACACCTTC	TRBV18	TRBJ1-2	TRBD1	.
CASSPRSPDEQYF	TGTGCCAGCTCACCCCGGTCTCCGGACGAGCAGTACTTC	TRBV18	TRBJ2-7	.	.
CASSLGRGYTF	TGTGCCAGCAGCCTCGGTCGGGGCTACACCTTC	TRBV7-2	TRBJ1-2	.	.
CASSVRTGGTGELFF	TGTGCCAGCAGCGTGCGGACAGGGGGGACCGGGGAGCTGTTTTTT	TRBV5-4	TRBJ2-2	TRBD1	.
CASSWTEPSTDTQYF	TGTGCCAGCAGCTGGACAGAGCCAAGCACAGATACGCAGTATTTT	TRBV2	TRBJ2-3	.	.
CASSRTSGGARDTQYF	TGTGCCAGCAGTCGGACTAGCGGGGGGGCTAGGGATACGCAGTATTTT	TRBV7-2	TRBJ2-3	TRBD2	.
CASSRTSGSPTDTQYF	TGTGCCAGCAGCAGGACTAGCGGGAGCCCCACAGATACGCAGTATTTT	TRBV21-1	TRBJ2-3	.	.
CSVEVFGVEYGYTF	TGCAGCGTTGAAGTTTTCGGAGTGGAGTATGGCTACACCTTC	TRBV29-1	TRBJ1-2	.	.
CASSEAPPGQGFSYEQYF	TGTGCCAGCAGTGAAGCGCCCCCGGGACAGGGCTTCTCCTACGAGCAGTACTTC	TRBV6-1	TRBJ2-7	TRBD1	.
CASSILHSGSSYEQYF	TGTGCCAGCAGTATCCTACATAGCGGGAGCTCCTACGAGCAGTACTTC	TRBV2	TRBJ2-7	TRBD2	.
CASSYLNEQFF	TGTGCCAGCAGCTACCTGAATGAGCAGTTCTTC	TRBV12-3/TRBV12-4	TRBJ2-1	.	.
CASSLRGLSNQPQHF	TGTGCCAGCAGTTTAAGGGGGTTAAGCAATCAGCCCCAGCATTTT	TRBV27	TRBJ1-5	.	.
CASSSNRWALTDEAFF	TGTGCCAGCAGTTCCAACAGGTGGGCTTTAACCGATGAAGCTTTCTTT	TRBV13	TRBJ1-1	.	.
CAWNVLGAGGYTF	TGTGCCTGGAACGTACTGGGCGCAGGTGGCTACACCTTC	TRBV30	TRBJ1-2	.	.
CATSEAGTGKEQPQHF	TGTGCCACCAGTGAGGCCGGGACAGGAAAGGAGCAGCCCCAGCATTTT	TRBV24-1	TRBJ1-5	TRBD1	.
CASSKGIGESSYNEQFF	TGTGCCAGCAGCAAAGGAATTGGGGAGAGCTCCTACAATGAGCAGTTCTTC	TRBV21-1	TRBJ2-1	.	.
CASSQRVWGTDTQYF	TGTGCCAGCAGCCAGCGGGTTTGGGGCACAGATACGCAGTATTTT	TRBV11-2	TRBJ2-3	.	.
CASSDYLLSF	TGTGCCAGCAGTGATTACCTACTGTCTTTC	TRBV6-1	TRBJ1-2	.	.
CASSPGLAGGSGEKTQYF	TGTGCCAGCAGTCCCGGACTAGCGGGGGGGAGCGGGGAAAAGACCCAGTACTTC	TRBV2	TRBJ2-5	TRBD2	.
CASSSTGDYGYTF	TGCGCCAGCAGCTCAACAGGGGACTATGGCTACACCTTC	TRBV5-1	TRBJ1-2	TRBD1	.
CAWSVRTGLQSQPQHF	TGTGCCTGGAGTGTACGGACAGGCCTCCAATCGCAGCCCCAGCATTTT	TRBV30	TRBJ1-5	TRBD1	.
CATSDTGFGVTNQPQHF	TGTGCCACCAGCGACACGGGTTTCGGGGTGACCAATCAGCCCCAGCATTTT	TRBV15	TRBJ1-5	.	.
CSVASGAFNQPQHF	TGCAGCGTTGCTTCAGGGGCTTTCAATCAGCCCCAGCATTTT	TRBV29-1	TRBJ1-5	.	.
CASSLRSQGRYGYTF	TGTGCCAGCAGCCTCAGATCTCAGGGGAGATATGGCTACACCTTC	TRBV7-2	TRBJ1-2	.	.
CSASLLPGKNIQYF	TGCAGTGCTAGTCTTCTGCCCGGGAAAAACATTCAGTACTTC	TRBV20-1	TRBJ2-4	.	.
CATGGSTNEKLFF	TGTGCCACAGGGGGCTCTACTAATGAAAAACTGTTTTTT	TRBV19	TRBJ1-4	TRBD1	.
CASSHSSSAGGRTTQYF	TGCGCCAGCAGCCACAGTAGCTCGGCGGGGGGGCGGACGACGCAGTATTTT	TRBV4-1	TRBJ2-3	TRBD2	.
CASSGNSYEQYF	TGTGCCAGCTCAGGCAACAGCTACGAGCAGTACTTC	TRBV18	TRBJ2-7	.	once